This entry describes one TCR beta chain. Its antigen remains unidentified. TCRdb passed the 5' RACE reads through MiXCR, listing each CDR3 protein once. The repertoire includes some 300,000 distinct CDR3 sequences, around 20% of them detected once, and around a fifth sits in the top ten. This entry belongs to a study of T-cell memory formation after mild COVID-19. Study-wide points: The appearance of some responding clones in pre-infection memory suggested that cross-reactive memory joined.

The length of the CDR3 is 15 residues. In germline, CDR1 is SGHRS, CDR2 YFSETQ. V was shortened by 0 bases and J by 5 bases, with 14 bases between the two germline ends. The specimen was PBMCs or a T cell subset sorted from them (not recorded which). The sequence was collected from a man aged 18 to 35 who had mild COVID-19 (a few samples of this study predate the infection). Cell type and time point are not known. The chain combines TRBV5-1 with TRBJ2-5; TRBD1 might be the D (6 bases). CDR3 in amino acids: CASSLAVGAGETQYF. The CDR3 DNA reads as TGCGCCAGCAGCTTGGCCGTGGGGGCTGGGGAGACCCAGTACTTC.